These 15 T cell receptor beta chains share one sample of origin, sequenced in a study of cytomegalovirus exposure and HLA in healthy donors. The PCR contained 60 Vbeta and 13 Jbeta primers. Only in-frame clones appear in the TCRdb table, and some are missing; sequencing was by immunoSEQ multiplex PCR. The table shows about 150,000 clones, with about 64% occurring only once. Sequenced: PBMCs. The receptors were gathered from a woman aged 30 to 39 in good health and CMV-seropositive.

The CDR3 bases are TGTGCCAGCAGGCCTAATCATCAGGCTAACTATGGCTACACCTTC. Residues: CASRPNHQANYGYTF. The chain is built from TRBV2 and TRBJ1-2; unclear D gene. Per the germline V gene, CDR1 is SNHLY and CDR2 is FYNNEI. Trimming shortened V by 6 bases and J by 0 bases, and 14 bases separated the two germline ends. The CDR3 spans 15 residues.

The V and J genes are TRBV29-1 and TRBJ1-5; TRBD1 agrees at 7 bases. Per the germline V gene, CDR1 is SQVTM and CDR2 is ANQGSEA. V dropped 7 bases and J dropped 9; count of bases not matched to a gene: 9. The length of the CDR3 is 12 residues. In DNA form, the CDR3 reads TGCAGCGCCAGACAGGGTTCATCGCCCCAGCATTTT. This sequence encodes CSARQGSSPQHF.

The V call is TRBV18, the J call TRBJ2-5; TRBD1 aligns across 7 bases. The CDR3 runs 17 residues. Germline V CDR1 and CDR2: KGHSH, LQKENI. V shed 3 bases, J shed 7 bases, and the junction held 17 bases outside the gene matches. The CDR3 sequence: CASSPWGLQGSQRTQYF. CDR3 nucleotide sequence: TGTGCCAGCTCACCCTGGGGCTTACAGGGGAGTCAACGGACCCAGTACTTC.

V gene TRBV13 combines with J gene TRBJ1-2, with D unresolved. CDR1 PRHDT and CDR2 FYEKMQ come from the germline V gene (reference sequence). CDR3 length: 14 amino acids. The V gene lost 5 bases and the J gene lost 8 bases, with 18 bases spanning the gap. CDR3 in DNA: TGTGCCAGCAGCCATAGGACGCGGGTGGAGGGCTACACCTTC. This codes for CASSHRTRVEGYTF.

This chain joins TRBV14 and TRBJ1-2; no clear D gene. The CDR3 spans 14 residues. Germline-derived CDR1 and CDR2 are SGHDN and FVKESK. V lost 2 bases, J lost 3 bases, and 10 bases lay in between. CDR3 protein: CASSQLEGYYGYTF. The CDR3 coding sequence is TGTGCCAGCAGCCAACTGGAGGGATACTATGGCTACACCTTC.

This clone was found a few times. The chain combines TRBV5-1 with TRBJ1-1, with D possibly TRBD1 on 5 matching bases. Trimming removed 3 bases from V and 5 bases from J, with 17 bases in between. This CDR3 region has 15 residues. In germline, CDR1 is SGHRS, CDR2 YFSETQ. The CDR3 spells CASSSASAGGTEAFF. The CDR3 DNA sequence: TGCGCCAGCAGCTCTGCCTCGGCCGGGGGAACTGAAGCTTTCTTT.

The V call is TRBV4-1, the J call TRBJ2-7; 10 nucleotides align to TRBD2. J was trimmed by 3 bases and V by 0 bases; bases with no gene match: 11. CDR3 size: 18 residues. Germline loops: CDR1 MGHRA, CDR2 YSYEKL. CDR3 sequence: CASSQDPRGSGRNYEQYF. The DNA for the CDR3 is TGCGCCAGCAGCCAAGACCCCCGTGGTAGCGGGAGGAACTACGAGCAGTACTTC.

In its sample, this clone was seen a few times. This chain links TRBV6-4 with TRBJ2-7; 9 nucleotides line up with TRBD1. With V trimmed by 6 bases and J by 4 bases, 13 bases remained unmatched. Germline assignment: CDR1 MRHNA and CDR2 SNTAGT. The CDR3 spans 16 residues. CDR3 in DNA: TGTGCCAGCAGCAAACACCCCGGGACAGGGATGTACGAGCAGTACTTC. It is translated as CASSKHPGTGMYEQYF.

This chain uses TRBV6-5 with TRBJ2-5; weak D call: TRBD1 (6 bases). Trimming cost V 6 bases and J 10 bases, with 24 bases left between them. Germline loops: CDR1 MNHEY, CDR2 SVGAGI. This CDR3 comprises 15 residues. CDR3 protein: CASSLTGQSGFDQYF. The CDR3 DNA is TGTGCCAGCAGCCTGACAGGCCAAAGCGGATTTGACCAGTACTTC.

This chain uses TRBV5-4 with TRBJ2-1; 8 bases align to TRBD1. The CDR3 runs 16 residues. Germline CDR1 is SGHNT and CDR2 is YYREEE (reference sequence). Losses at the gene ends were 3 bases for V and 2 bases for J; bases not matched to a gene: 7. The CDR3 DNA reads TGTGCCAGCAGCTGGGGGACAGGACCACCCTACAATGAGCAGTTCTTC. This translates into CASSWGTGPPYNEQFF.

This clone was detected a few times. The V gene is TRBV30, the J gene TRBJ1-1; a weak D match, TRBD1 (6 bases). Trimming pared 5 bases from V and 5 bases from J, leaving 15 bases between. The CDR3 is 13 amino acids. The germline gives CDR1 GTSNPN, CDR2 SVGIG (reference sequence). The CDR3 loop reads CAWGRQESTEAFF. The CDR3 DNA is TGTGCCTGGGGCCGACAGGAGAGTACTGAAGCTTTCTTT.

The rearrangement joins TRBV6-1 to TRBJ2-5, with 14 bases identical to TRBD2. This CDR3 comprises 15 residues. V trimming: 8 bases; J trimming: 5 bases; junction bases outside the gene matches: 7. Germline V gene data show CDR1 as MNHNS and CDR2 as SASEGT. The CDR3 nucleotides read TGTGCCAGCTATACGGGACTAGCGGGAGCGGAGACCCAGTACTTC. Its protein is CASYTGLAGAETQYF.

CDR3 nucleotides: TGTGCCAGCAGCCGAACAGGAACTAATGAAAAACTGTTTTTT. Translation gives CASSRTGTNEKLFF. This chain connects TRBV7-6 to TRBJ1-4; D possibly corresponds to TRBD1 (5 bases). CDR3 length equals 14 residues. V lost 5 bases and J 1 base, leaving 8 bases between the germline ends. CDR1 SGHVS and CDR2 FNYEAQ come from the germline V gene.

Only one count was recorded for this clone. The V gene is TRBV27, the J gene TRBJ2-7; D is uncertain. This CDR3 has 15 residues. Trimming removed 0 bases from V and 5 bases from J, with 14 bases in between. CDR1 is MNHEY, CDR2 SMNVEV, per germline (reference sequence). CDR3 nucleotide sequence: TGTGCCAGCAGTTTATCGGAGACCCCAACCAACGAGCAGTACTTC. Translation gives CASSLSETPTNEQYF.

This clone was picked up many times. The rearrangement joins TRBV28 to TRBJ2-7; 8 bases fit TRBD2. V was clipped by 2 bases and J by 4 bases; unmatched bases: 4. The CDR3 is 14 amino acids. Germline V lookup: CDR1 MDHEN, CDR2 SYDVKM. DNA for the CDR3: TGTGCCAGCAGTTTAATGGCGGGGGGATACGAGCAGTACTTC. Translation: CASSLMAGGYEQYF.